Following are 11 T cell receptor beta chains from one sample sequenced in a study of cytomegalovirus exposure and HLA in healthy donors. The study ran its PCR with 60 Vbeta and 13 Jbeta primers. Using immunoSEQ multiplex PCR, the repertoire was profiled, and TCRdb retains in-frame clones only, with some absent. This sample yields some 110,000 clones, of which around 80% are seen a single time; about 5.3% belongs to the top ten. The sequencing sample was made of PBMCs. These receptors all come from a male donor in good health and CMV-seronegative.

V gene TRBV5-8 combines with J gene TRBJ2-3, with TRBD2 as a possible D gene (6 bases). Germline CDR1 and CDR2: SGHTS and YDEGEE. V was clipped by 4 bases and J by 0 bases, with 12 bases between them. The CDR3 contains 15 residues. Here the CDR3 reads CASSPGRISTDTQYF. CDR3 coding DNA: TGTGCCAGCAGCCCGGGGAGGATTAGCACAGATACGCAGTATTTT.

This clone was seen once. This rearrangement joins TRBV19 to TRBJ1-2; a possible D gene is TRBD1 (6 bases). Trimming left V 7 bases short and J 4 bases short, with 16 bases between. The CDR3 contains 14 residues. Germline CDR1 is LNHDA and CDR2 is SQIVND (reference sequence). CDR3 in DNA: TGTGCCAGTATTTTGGACAGATCCGTCTATGGCTACACCTTC. This sequence encodes CASILDRSVYGYTF.

In this sample, this clone turned up once. The J gene is TRBJ2-1, the V gene TRBV2; possibly TRBD1 for D (6 bases). The germline gives CDR1 SNHLY, CDR2 FYNNEI. The V gene lost 8 bases and the J gene lost 2 bases, with 13 bases spanning the gap. The CDR3 spans 14 residues. CDR3 sequence: CASVGTLAYNEQFF. CDR3 in DNA: TGTGCCAGCGTCGGGACACTGGCCTACAATGAGCAGTTCTTC.

V usage is TRBV28 and J usage is TRBJ1-4; a possible D gene is TRBD1 (6 bases). This CDR3 has 13 amino acids. The germline V gene encodes CDR1 MDHEN and CDR2 SYDVKM. V gave up 4 bases and J gave up 7 bases, with 10 bases separating them. CDR3 residues: CASSSRDTEKLFF. The DNA of the CDR3 is TGTGCCAGCAGTTCCCGGGACACTGAAAAACTGTTTTTT.

The chain links TRBV10-3 to TRBJ1-2, with D unresolved. V lost 0 bases, J lost 5 bases, and 16 bases lay in between. The CDR3 is 16 amino acids. The V gene's germline CDR1 is ENHRY and CDR2 SYGVKD. CDR3 region: CAISESAPPQYYGYTF. In nucleotides, the CDR3 is TGTGCCATCAGTGAGTCGGCCCCCCCTCAATATTATGGCTACACCTTC.

The chain recombines TRBV30 with TRBJ2-7; D might be TRBD1 (5 bases). CDR3 length: 12 amino acids. V was clipped by 8 bases and J by 0 bases, with 11 bases between them. CDR1 is GTSNPN, CDR2 SVGIG, per germline (reference sequence). DNA of the CDR3: TGTGCCGGGTCGGACATCTCCTACGAGCAGTACTTC. Translation gives CAGSDISYEQYF. Drawing the rest from reference TRBV30 and TRBJ2-7, the complete variable domain is SQTIHQWPATLVQPVGSPLSLECTVEGTSNPNLYWYRQAAGRGLQLLFYSVGIGQISSEVPQNLSASRPQDRQFILSSKKLLLSDSGFYLCAGSDISYEQYFGPGTRLTVT.

V is TRBV20-1 and J is TRBJ2-7, with a possible D match to TRBD2 (6 bases). V lost 1 base and J 6 bases, leaving 7 bases between the germline ends. The CDR3 sequence is 11 residues long. Germline V CDR1 and CDR2: DFQATT, SNEGSKA (reference sequence). CDR3 sequence (DNA): TGCAGTGCTAGAGTGGGGGGCGAGCAGTACTTC. This sequence encodes CSARVGGEQYF.

CDR3 nucleotide sequence: TGTGCCAGCAGCCAAGATGCGGGGGCTGGGGAGCAGTTCTTC. Its protein is CASSQDAGAGEQFF. This chain uses TRBV4-2 with TRBJ2-1; D may be TRBD2 (7 bases). The CDR3 sequence is 14 residues long. V was shortened by 0 bases and J by 10 bases, with 13 bases between the two germline ends. Germline V gene data show CDR1 as LGHNA and CDR2 as YNFKEQ.

The chain recombines TRBV7-2 with TRBJ2-1, with a weak D call TRBD2 (6 bases). CDR3 length: 15 residues. CDR1 is SGHTA and CDR2 is FQGNSA in the germline V gene. Trimming pared 6 bases from V and 0 bases from J, leaving 12 bases between. The CDR3 loop is CASSLLAASYNEQFF. The CDR3 nucleotides read TGTGCCAGCAGTCTTTTAGCGGCCTCCTACAATGAGCAGTTCTTC.

A few counts support this clone. The gene calls are TRBV9 and TRBJ2-2; D unclear. The CDR3 runs to 17 residues. Germline V gene data show CDR1 as SGDLS and CDR2 as YYNGEE. Trimming removed 0 bases from V and 1 base from J, with 13 bases in between. The CDR3 sequence is CASSVAVAQLNTGELFF. The CDR3 nucleotides read TGTGCCAGCAGCGTAGCAGTTGCACAGTTGAACACCGGGGAGCTGTTTTTT.

The chain links TRBV29-1 to TRBJ2-1, with 9 bases identical to TRBD1. Per the germline V gene, CDR1 is SQVTM and CDR2 is ANQGSEA. The CDR3 is made up of 13 amino acids. Trimming cost V 5 bases and J 7 bases; bases outside gene matches: 6. The CDR3 here is CSVMGQGHNEQFF. CDR3 DNA sequence: TGCAGCGTTATGGGACAGGGTCATAATGAGCAGTTCTTC.